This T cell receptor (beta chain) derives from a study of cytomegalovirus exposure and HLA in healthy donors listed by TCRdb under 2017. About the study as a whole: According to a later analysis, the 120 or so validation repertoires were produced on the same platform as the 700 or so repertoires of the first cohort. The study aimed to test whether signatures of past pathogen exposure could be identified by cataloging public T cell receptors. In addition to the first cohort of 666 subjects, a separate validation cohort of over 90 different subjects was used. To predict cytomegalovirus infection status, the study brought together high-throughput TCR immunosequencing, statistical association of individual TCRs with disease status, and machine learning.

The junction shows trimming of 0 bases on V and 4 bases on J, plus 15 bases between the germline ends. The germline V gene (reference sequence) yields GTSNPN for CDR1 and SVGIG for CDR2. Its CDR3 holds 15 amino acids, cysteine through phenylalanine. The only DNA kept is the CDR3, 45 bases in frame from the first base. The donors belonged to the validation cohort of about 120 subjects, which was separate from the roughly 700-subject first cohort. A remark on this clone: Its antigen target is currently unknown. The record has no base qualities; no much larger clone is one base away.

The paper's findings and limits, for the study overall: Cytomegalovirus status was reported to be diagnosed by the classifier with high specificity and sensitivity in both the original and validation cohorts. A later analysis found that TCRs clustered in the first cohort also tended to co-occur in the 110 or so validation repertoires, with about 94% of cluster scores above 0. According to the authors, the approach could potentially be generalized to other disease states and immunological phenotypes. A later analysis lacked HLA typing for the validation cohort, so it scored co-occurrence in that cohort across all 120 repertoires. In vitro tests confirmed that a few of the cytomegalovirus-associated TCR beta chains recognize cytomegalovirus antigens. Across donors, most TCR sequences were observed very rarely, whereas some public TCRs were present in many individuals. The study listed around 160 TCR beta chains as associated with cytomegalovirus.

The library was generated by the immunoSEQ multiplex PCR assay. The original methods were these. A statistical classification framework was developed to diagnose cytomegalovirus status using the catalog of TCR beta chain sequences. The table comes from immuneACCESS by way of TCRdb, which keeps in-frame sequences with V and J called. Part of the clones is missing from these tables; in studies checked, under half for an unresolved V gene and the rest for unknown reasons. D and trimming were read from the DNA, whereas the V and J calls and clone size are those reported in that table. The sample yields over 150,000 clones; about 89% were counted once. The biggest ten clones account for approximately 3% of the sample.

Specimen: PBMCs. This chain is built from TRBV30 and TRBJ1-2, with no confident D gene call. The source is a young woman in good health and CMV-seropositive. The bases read TGTGCCTGGAGTGTACTCGGGATGAAGGGCTATGGCTACACCTTC. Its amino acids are CAWSVLGMKGYGYTF.